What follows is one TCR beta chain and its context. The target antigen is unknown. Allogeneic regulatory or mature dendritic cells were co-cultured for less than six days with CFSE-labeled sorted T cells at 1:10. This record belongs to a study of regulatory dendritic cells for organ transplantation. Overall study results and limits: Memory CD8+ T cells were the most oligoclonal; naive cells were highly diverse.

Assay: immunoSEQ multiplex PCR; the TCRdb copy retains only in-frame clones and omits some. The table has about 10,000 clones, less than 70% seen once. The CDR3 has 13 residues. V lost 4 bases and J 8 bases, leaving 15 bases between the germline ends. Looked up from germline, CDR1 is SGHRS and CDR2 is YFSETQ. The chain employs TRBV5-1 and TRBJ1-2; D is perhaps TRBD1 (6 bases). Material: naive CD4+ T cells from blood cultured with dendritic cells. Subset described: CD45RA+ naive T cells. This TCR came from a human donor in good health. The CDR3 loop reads CASSQGQSGGYTF. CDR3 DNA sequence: TGCGCCAGCAGCCAAGGACAGTCCGGGGGCTACACCTTC.